This entry lists 17 T cell receptor beta chains sequenced from one sample in a study of T cell responses to AZD1222 COVID-19 vaccine. Repertoires were generated with immunoSEQ multiplex PCR, while TCRdb's copy carries only in-frame clones and drops some. The table includes more than 150,000 clones, more than 70% detected once. Here the sequenced sample was peripheral blood, taken 28 days after the second AZD1222 dose. The origin of the receptors is an adult who received the AZD1222 COVID-19 vaccine.

The V gene is TRBV28, the J gene TRBJ1-1, with D maybe TRBD1 (5 bases). CDR3 length: 15 amino acids. CDR1 and CDR2 from the germline V gene are MDHEN and SYDVKM. Trimming took 4 bases from V and 0 from J, leaving 12 bases between them. CDR3 bases: TGTGCCAGCAGTTCCGGAAGGGGATTGAACACTGAAGCTTTCTTT. Translated: CASSSGRGLNTEAFF.

This clone came up a few times. V and J are TRBV27 and TRBJ1-1; D unclear. CDR1 and CDR2 from the germline V gene are MNHEY and SMNVEV (reference sequence). CDR3 length equals 17 residues. Trimming pared 3 bases from V and 0 bases from J, leaving 17 bases between. CDR3 nucleotides: TGTGCCAGCAGTTTGTTGAGGACCAGAGAGATGAACACTGAAGCTTTCTTT. Amino acids: CASSLLRTREMNTEAFF.

The chain recombines TRBV15 with TRBJ1-2; TRBD1 aligns across 9 bases. This CDR3 region has 12 residues. CDR1 and CDR2 from the germline V gene are LNHNV and YYDKDF (reference sequence). Trimming removed 4 bases from V and 10 bases from J; junction bases left unmatched: 4. CDR3 residues: CATSMGQGDYTF. CDR3 DNA: TGTGCCACCAGCATGGGACAGGGCGACTACACCTTC.

This chain uses TRBV30 with TRBJ1-5; 9 bases match TRBD1. The CDR3 loop spans 16 amino acids. Germline CDR1 is GTSNPN and CDR2 is SVGIG (reference sequence). J was trimmed by 7 bases and V by 1 base; bases with no gene match: 11. The DNA of the CDR3 is TGTGCCTGGAGTGAGTCCGGGACAGGGTTCTGGCAGCCCCAGCATTTT. Amino acids: CAWSESGTGFWQPQHF.

V usage is TRBV28 and J usage is TRBJ2-1; D is uncertain. This CDR3 is 13 amino acids long. V was trimmed by 7 bases and J by 3 bases, leaving 10 bases between them. Germline CDR1 reads MDHEN; CDR2 reads SYDVKM. This CDR3 reads CASNFGGYNEQFF. The CDR3 bases are TGTGCCAGCAACTTCGGCGGCTACAATGAGCAGTTCTTC.

The chain carries TRBV15 and TRBJ2-6; D could derive from TRBD1 or TRBD2 (5 bases each). CDR3 length: 19 amino acids. The V end was cut by 3 bases, the J end by 1 base, with 19 bases between. Germline CDR1 and CDR2: LNHNV and YYDKDF (reference sequence). The CDR3 protein is CATSRIGTAKRSGANVLTF. DNA for the CDR3: TGTGCCACCAGCAGGATCGGGACGGCAAAAAGGTCTGGGGCCAACGTCCTGACTTTC.

J is TRBJ2-1 and V is TRBV6-6; D uncertain. Trimming shortened V by 8 bases and J by 7 bases, and 6 bases separated the two germline ends. Germline CDR1 and CDR2: MNHNY and SVGAGI (reference sequence). This CDR3 region has 10 residues. CDR3 sequence: CASSRNEQFF. The CDR3 DNA is TGTGCCAGCTCCCGAAATGAGCAGTTCTTC.

This clone appeared once. The rearrangement joins TRBV9 to TRBJ2-7; D unresolved. The CDR3 extends over 12 amino acids. Between the trimmed V and J ends, which lost 6 bases and 3 bases, there was a span of 10 bases. Germline V gives CDR1 SGDLS, CDR2 YYNGEE. The CDR3 loop reads CASTEDGYEQYF. In nucleotides, the CDR3 is TGTGCCAGCACCGAGGACGGCTACGAGCAGTACTTC.

The rearrangement joins TRBV7-9 to TRBJ2-7, with 7 bases that match TRBD1. V lost 5 bases to trimming and J lost 0 bases; unmatched junction nucleotides: 4. The CDR3 totals 14 residues. The V gene's germline CDR1 is SEHNR and CDR2 FQNEAQ (reference sequence). CDR3 protein: CASSARDSSYEQYF. CDR3 nucleotide sequence: TGTGCCAGCAGCGCTCGGGACAGCTCCTACGAGCAGTACTTC.

V is TRBV24-1 and J is TRBJ2-2; D gene uncertain. The CDR3 runs 14 residues. V was cut by 4 bases and J by 4 bases, with 9 bases left in between. The germline CDR1 and CDR2 sequences are KGHDR and SFDVKD. This CDR3 reads CATSDLTTTGELFF. The CDR3 region has the DNA TGTGCCACCAGTGACCTAACAACCACCGGGGAGCTGTTTTTT.

As concerns this clone: In the same sample, other DNA sequences code for this CDR3. The rearrangement joins TRBV20-1 to TRBJ1-5; unclear D gene. Germline CDR1 and CDR2: DFQATT and SNEGSKA (reference sequence). V dropped 3 bases and J dropped 6 bases, with 6 bases sitting between them. CDR3 size: 11 residues. CDR3 in DNA: TGCAGTGCTAGGGGCGGTCAGCCCCAGCATTTT. Protein product: CSARGGQPQHF.

This clone appeared a single time. The chain has TRBV4-1 and TRBJ2-7; TRBD2 matches 9 bases. The CDR3 runs to 15 residues. Germline V gene sequence: CDR1 MGHRA, CDR2 YSYEKL. V shed 0 bases, J shed 2 bases, and the junction held 2 bases outside the gene matches. CDR3 bases: TGCGCCAGCAGCCAAGATACTAGCGGGCCCTACGAGCAGTACTTC. Encoded protein: CASSQDTSGPYEQYF.

This chain links TRBV9 with TRBJ2-7; D is perhaps TRBD2 (6 bases). The germline CDR1 and CDR2 sequences are SGDLS and YYNGEE. The germline V and J ends were trimmed by 0 bases and 0 bases, with 10 bases remaining between them. CDR3 length: 15 residues. As DNA, the CDR3 is TGTGCCAGCAGCGTAGAATGGGACTTCTCCTACGAGCAGTACTTC. Protein product: CASSVEWDFSYEQYF.

The chain recombines TRBV28 with TRBJ1-3, with a possible D match to TRBD1 (6 bases). Trimming stripped 3 bases from V and 1 base from J, with 10 bases between. Germline V CDR1 and CDR2: MDHEN, SYDVKM. There are 15 residues in the CDR3. In DNA form, the CDR3 reads TGTGCCAGCAGTTTTAGAGGGGGGTCTGGAAACACCATATATTTT. As protein: CASSFRGGSGNTIYF.

The chain combines TRBV18 with TRBJ2-7; D might be TRBD1 (5 bases). CDR1 is KGHSH, CDR2 LQKENI, per germline. The CDR3 sequence is 15 residues long. Trimming left V 3 bases short and J 6 bases short, with 18 bases between. CDR3 sequence reads: CASSPERTPNGEQYF. DNA of the CDR3: TGTGCCAGCTCACCTGAAAGGACACCCAACGGCGAGCAGTACTTC.

J is TRBJ1-1 and V is TRBV7-8; D may be TRBD1 (6 bases). Germline CDR1 reads SGHVS; CDR2 reads FQNEAQ. The CDR3 consists of 16 residues. V gave up 5 bases and J gave up 1 base, with 17 bases separating them. CDR3 bases: TGTGCCAGCAGCCCGAGGGGGGGGACTGGGAACACTGAAGCTTTCTTT. It translates to CASSPRGGTGNTEAFF.

The V gene is TRBV7-2, the J gene TRBJ2-7, with 8 bases lining up with TRBD1. The trim removed 5 bases at V and 5 bases at J, leaving 5 bases unmatched. The germline V gene encodes CDR1 SGHTA and CDR2 FQGNSA. The length of the CDR3 is 13 residues. CDR3 sequence reads: CASSDGQGDEQYF. In DNA form, the CDR3 reads TGTGCCAGCAGCGACGGACAGGGAGACGAGCAGTACTTC.